This is a list of T cell receptor beta chains from one sample in a study of blood T cell repertoires in COVID-19. Measured with immunoSEQ multiplex PCR; TCRdb has only the in-frame clones, and not every one. The sample comprises around 86,000 clones, 85% of which are singletons, and 35% to 40% rests with the top ten. The sample taken for sequencing was peripheral blood. The receptors here all came from a man aged 80 or over with acute or convalescent COVID-19. Each CDR3 is given with its conserved first and last residue. Fields, in order: J gene, V gene, clone size, D gene, CDR3 protein, CDR3 DNA. D genes are given only for firm matches. Clone size appears in some rows only: once, few, many, or a class for an expanded clone.

J gene: TRBJ2-1; V gene: TRBV28; clone size: -; D gene: TRBD1; CDR3 protein: CASSRQGLGEQFF; CDR3 DNA: TGTGCCAGCAGTAGACAGGGCCTGGGGGAGCAGTTCTTC
J gene: TRBJ1-5; V gene: TRBV28; clone size: -; D gene: TRBD1; CDR3 protein: CASSLRGQGGNQPQHF; CDR3 DNA: TGTGCCAGCAGTTTAAGAGGACAGGGGGGGAATCAGCCCCAGCATTTT
J gene: TRBJ2-3; V gene: TRBV7-3; clone size: -; D gene: TRBD2; CDR3 protein: CASSSRLAGASDTQYF; CDR3 DNA: TGTGCCAGCAGCTCGAGACTAGCGGGTGCGTCGGATACGCAGTATTTT
J gene: TRBJ2-7; V gene: TRBV7-8; clone size: -; D gene: -; CDR3 protein: CASSFRGTYEQYF; CDR3 DNA: TGTGCCAGCAGCTTCAGGGGAACCTACGAGCAGTACTTC
J gene: TRBJ1-1; V gene: TRBV10-3; clone size: once; D gene: TRBD1; CDR3 protein: CAISDGQGNTEAFF; CDR3 DNA: TGTGCCATCAGTGATGGACAGGGGAACACTGAAGCTTTCTTT
J gene: TRBJ2-5; V gene: TRBV18; clone size: -; D gene: -; CDR3 protein: CASSRSYQETQYF; CDR3 DNA: TGTGCCAGTTCTCGGAGCTACCAAGAGACCCAGTACTTC
J gene: TRBJ1-5; V gene: TRBV28; clone size: -; D gene: -; CDR3 protein: CASLGGWDNQPQHF; CDR3 DNA: TGTGCCAGCCTCGGGGGGTGGGACAATCAGCCCCAGCATTTT
J gene: TRBJ2-1; V gene: TRBV7-3; clone size: -; D gene: -; CDR3 protein: CASSLMAGMNEQFF; CDR3 DNA: TGTGCCAGCAGCTTAATGGCGGGAATGAATGAGCAGTTCTTC
J gene: TRBJ1-2; V gene: TRBV9; clone size: -; D gene: -; CDR3 protein: CASSVDHLTGGYTF; CDR3 DNA: TGTGCCAGCAGCGTAGATCATCTGACGGGGGGCTACACCTTC
J gene: TRBJ2-2; V gene: TRBV10-1; clone size: few; D gene: -; CDR3 protein: CASSEQAGNFGELFF; CDR3 DNA: TGCGCCAGCAGTGAGCAGGCAGGGAATTTCGGGGAGCTGTTTTTT
J gene: TRBJ1-4; V gene: TRBV5-1; clone size: -; D gene: -; CDR3 protein: CASSFGVPTNEKLFF; CDR3 DNA: TGCGCCAGCAGCTTCGGGGTACCAACTAATGAAAAACTGTTTTTT
J gene: TRBJ2-2; V gene: TRBV7-3; clone size: -; D gene: TRBD1; CDR3 protein: CASSPLRDRGPRGELFF; CDR3 DNA: TGTGCCAGCAGTCCACTCCGGGACAGGGGTCCTCGCGGGGAGCTGTTTTTT
J gene: TRBJ2-5; V gene: TRBV2; clone size: once; D gene: TRBD1; CDR3 protein: CASRVGQSETQYF; CDR3 DNA: TGTGCCAGCAGGGTGGGACAGAGCGAGACCCAGTACTTC
J gene: TRBJ2-5; V gene: TRBV6-1; clone size: once; D gene: TRBD1; CDR3 protein: CASSDGTGRETQYF; CDR3 DNA: TGTGCCAGCAGTGATGGGACAGGGAGAGAGACCCAGTACTTC
J gene: TRBJ2-7; V gene: TRBV28; clone size: -; D gene: TRBD2; CDR3 protein: CASGPSGRPKRSYEQYF; CDR3 DNA: TGTGCCAGCGGACCTAGCGGGAGGCCCAAGAGGTCCTACGAGCAGTACTTC
J gene: TRBJ2-3; V gene: TRBV7-9; clone size: -; D gene: -; CDR3 protein: CASSLDPRVRGTDTQYF; CDR3 DNA: TGTGCCAGCAGCTTAGACCCCAGGGTAAGGGGCACAGATACGCAGTATTTT
J gene: TRBJ2-7; V gene: TRBV19; clone size: -; D gene: TRBD2; CDR3 protein: CASSRGSGLGSSYEQYF; CDR3 DNA: TGTGCCAGTAGTAGGGGGAGTGGACTAGGGAGCTCCTACGAGCAGTACTTC
J gene: TRBJ2-7; V gene: TRBV5-1; clone size: -; D gene: -; CDR3 protein: CASSLALGGFAEQYF; CDR3 DNA: TGCGCCAGCAGCTTGGCCCTGGGGGGATTCGCCGAGCAGTACTTC
J gene: TRBJ1-1; V gene: TRBV7-2; clone size: -; D gene: TRBD1; CDR3 protein: CASSILGQGGTEAFF; CDR3 DNA: TGTGCCAGCAGCATCCTAGGACAGGGGGGCACTGAAGCTTTCTTT
J gene: TRBJ1-3; V gene: TRBV19; clone size: few; D gene: TRBD1; CDR3 protein: CATAARDRAGNTIYF; CDR3 DNA: TGTGCCACCGCGGCCCGGGACAGGGCTGGAAACACCATATATTTT
J gene: TRBJ2-1; V gene: TRBV11-2; clone size: -; D gene: -; CDR3 protein: CASSSRNEQFF; CDR3 DNA: TGTGCCAGCAGTTCGCGGAATGAGCAGTTCTTC
J gene: TRBJ1-4; V gene: TRBV5-6; clone size: -; D gene: -; CDR3 protein: CASSLKGEGQKKLFF; CDR3 DNA: TGTGCCAGCAGCTTGAAAGGGGAAGGTCAGAAAAAACTGTTTTTT
J gene: TRBJ2-2; V gene: TRBV7-7; clone size: -; D gene: TRBD1; CDR3 protein: CASSLTGVGTGELFF; CDR3 DNA: TGTGCTAGCAGCCTAACAGGGGTAGGCACCGGGGAGCTGTTTTTT
J gene: TRBJ1-5; V gene: TRBV6-5; clone size: -; D gene: -; CDR3 protein: CASITGTWNNQPQHF; CDR3 DNA: TGTGCCAGCATTACCGGGACATGGAACAATCAGCCCCAGCATTTT
J gene: TRBJ2-1; V gene: TRBV20-1; clone size: -; D gene: TRBD1; CDR3 protein: CSASGTGSYNEQFF; CDR3 DNA: TGCAGTGCTAGTGGGACAGGCTCCTACAATGAGCAGTTCTTC
J gene: TRBJ1-1; V gene: TRBV9; clone size: -; D gene: -; CDR3 protein: CASSDGGINRVLYTEAFF; CDR3 DNA: TGTGCCAGCAGCGACGGAGGTATAAACAGGGTATTGTACACTGAAGCTTTCTTT
J gene: TRBJ2-7; V gene: TRBV28; clone size: -; D gene: TRBD1; CDR3 protein: CASSPGTGVDEQYF; CDR3 DNA: TGTGCCAGCAGTCCCGGGACAGGGGTCGACGAGCAGTACTTC
J gene: TRBJ1-1; V gene: TRBV19; clone size: -; D gene: -; CDR3 protein: CASKRGGDNTEAFF; CDR3 DNA: TGTGCCAGTAAACGCGGGGGGGACAACACTGAAGCTTTCTTT
J gene: TRBJ1-2; V gene: TRBV5-3; clone size: -; D gene: -; CDR3 protein: CARSHRPGGNYGYTF; CDR3 DNA: TGTGCCAGAAGCCACCGACCGGGGGGTAACTATGGCTACACCTTC
J gene: TRBJ2-3; V gene: TRBV30; clone size: -; D gene: TRBD2; CDR3 protein: CAWSVLRLAGGWTDTQYF; CDR3 DNA: TGTGCCTGGAGTGTACTACGTCTTGCGGGAGGTTGGACAGATACGCAGTATTTT
J gene: TRBJ1-2; V gene: TRBV5-1; clone size: few; D gene: -; CDR3 protein: CASRNPSDYGYTF; CDR3 DNA: TGCGCCAGCAGAAACCCCTCGGACTATGGCTACACCTTC
J gene: TRBJ1-2; V gene: TRBV5-1; clone size: -; D gene: TRBD1; CDR3 protein: CASSLVGRGPYGYTF; CDR3 DNA: TGCGCCAGCAGCTTGGTGGGCAGGGGGCCCTATGGCTACACCTTC